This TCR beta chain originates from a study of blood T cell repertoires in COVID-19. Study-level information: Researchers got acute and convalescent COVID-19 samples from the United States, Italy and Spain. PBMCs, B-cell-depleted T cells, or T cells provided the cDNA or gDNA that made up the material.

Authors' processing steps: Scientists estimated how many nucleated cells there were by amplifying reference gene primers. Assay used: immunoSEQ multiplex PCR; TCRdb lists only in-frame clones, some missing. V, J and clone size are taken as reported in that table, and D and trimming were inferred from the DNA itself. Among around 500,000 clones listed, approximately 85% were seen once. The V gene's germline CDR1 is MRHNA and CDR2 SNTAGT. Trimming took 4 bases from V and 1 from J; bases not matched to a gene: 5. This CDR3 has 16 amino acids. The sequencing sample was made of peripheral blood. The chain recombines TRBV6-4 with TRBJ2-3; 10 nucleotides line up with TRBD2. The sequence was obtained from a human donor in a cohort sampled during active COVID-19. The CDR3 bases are TGTGCCAGCAGTGTGACCGGGACTAGCGGCACAGATACGCAGTATTTT. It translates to CASSVTGTSGTDTQYF.